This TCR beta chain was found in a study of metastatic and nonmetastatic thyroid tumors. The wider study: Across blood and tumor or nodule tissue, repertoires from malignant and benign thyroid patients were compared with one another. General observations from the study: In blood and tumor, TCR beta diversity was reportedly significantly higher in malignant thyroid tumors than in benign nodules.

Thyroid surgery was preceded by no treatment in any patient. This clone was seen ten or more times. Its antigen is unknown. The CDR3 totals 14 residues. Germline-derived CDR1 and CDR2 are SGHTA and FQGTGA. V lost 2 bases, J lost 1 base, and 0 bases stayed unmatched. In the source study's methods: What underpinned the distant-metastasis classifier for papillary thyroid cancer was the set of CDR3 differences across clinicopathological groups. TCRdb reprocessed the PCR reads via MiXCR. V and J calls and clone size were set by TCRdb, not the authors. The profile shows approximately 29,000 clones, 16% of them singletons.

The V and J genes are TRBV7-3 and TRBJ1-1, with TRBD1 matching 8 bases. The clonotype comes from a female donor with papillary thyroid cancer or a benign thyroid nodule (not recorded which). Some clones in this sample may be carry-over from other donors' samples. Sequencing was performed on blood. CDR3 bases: TGTGCCAGCAGCTTAGACAGGGGGAACACTGAAGCTTTCTTT. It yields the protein CASSLDRGNTEAFF.